Listed below are T cell receptor beta chains from one sample, sequenced in a study of CD8 T cells in Susac syndrome. One entry per CDR3 protein results from TCRdb running MiXCR on the immunoSEQ multiplex PCR reads. There are 130,000 to 150,000 distinct CDR3 sequences in the sample; almost 96% occur only once, and 0.075% to 0.09% lies in the top ten. Sequencing input: CD4+ T cells from PBMCs. The receptors derive from a human donor with Susac syndrome. The CDR3 runs from the conserved cysteine through the conserved F or W. The D gene is left open where the match is weak. Some rows have no size entry. The others give once, few or many, or a class for an expanded clone.

V: TRBV20-1; J: TRBJ2-7; length: 15; size: NA; D: NA; DNA: TGCAGTGCTAGAGATTTGGCAGGTAACGGCTACGAGCAGTACTTC; CDR3: CSARDLAGNGYEQYF
V: TRBV4-2; J: TRBJ1-2; length: 15; size: NA; D: NA; DNA: TGTGCCAGCAGCCAAGACCCAGGGACTCCCTATGGCTACACCTTC; CDR3: CASSQDPGTPYGYTF
V: TRBV15; J: TRBJ2-7; length: 16; size: NA; D: TRBD2; DNA: TGTGCCACCAGCAGAGGAGGGTCTAGCGGGGCTACGGCGCAGTACTTC; CDR3: CATSRGGSSGATAQYF
V: TRBV13; J: TRBJ2-6; length: 15; size: once; D: NA; DNA: TGTGCCAGCAGCCCCCGGCGCTCTGGGGCCAACGTCCTGACTTTC; CDR3: CASSPRRSGANVLTF
V: TRBV28; J: TRBJ1-3; length: 15; size: NA; D: NA; DNA: TGCGCAACCAACCGGGACTTTAACTCTGGAAACACCATATATTTT; CDR3: CATNRDFNSGNTIYF
V: TRBV7-8; J: TRBJ2-5; length: 13; size: NA; D: NA; DNA: TGTGCCAGCAGACAGGGAAGGGGAGAGACCCAGTACTTC; CDR3: CASRQGRGETQYF
V: TRBV15; J: TRBJ1-1; length: 13; size: NA; D: NA; DNA: TGTGCCACCAGCAGAGGAAGGGTCTATGAAGCTTTCTTT; CDR3: CATSRGRVYEAFF
V: TRBV14; J: TRBJ2-1; length: 12; size: NA; D: NA; DNA: TGTGCCAGCAGCCAAAACCTCGAGGGGCAGTTCTTC; CDR3: CASSQNLEGQFF
V: TRBV2; J: TRBJ1-6; length: 12; size: NA; D: NA; DNA: TGTGCCAGCAGACCAGAGAATTCACCCCTCCACTTT; CDR3: CASRPENSPLHF
V: TRBV18; J: TRBJ2-5; length: 14; size: NA; D: NA; DNA: TGTGCCAGCTCGACCGTGTTAGGAAAAGAGACCCAGTACTTC; CDR3: CASSTVLGKETQYF
V: TRBV11-1; J: TRBJ2-5; length: 16; size: NA; D: NA; DNA: TGTGCCAGCAGCGCTAGGACGGTGTACTTGCAAGAGACCCAGTACTTC; CDR3: CASSARTVYLQETQYF
V: TRBV20-1; J: TRBJ1-1; length: 15; size: NA; D: TRBD1; DNA: TGCAGTGCTAGAGATCCGGGACAGGGAAACACTGAAGCTTTCTTT; CDR3: CSARDPGQGNTEAFF
V: TRBV11-2; J: TRBJ2-5; length: 14; size: NA; D: TRBD2; DNA: TGTGCCAGCGGGGGGAGGACTAGGGGAGAGACCCAGTACTTC; CDR3: CASGGRTRGETQYF
V: TRBV5-6; J: TRBJ2-7; length: 14; size: NA; D: NA; DNA: TGTGCCAGCAGCGGCAGGTTCGTCTCCTACGAGCAGTACTTC; CDR3: CASSGRFVSYEQYF
V: TRBV12-3/TRBV12-4; J: TRBJ2-7; length: 15; size: NA; D: TRBD1; DNA: TGTGCCAGCAGTCCCCCGGGACAGGGCTACTACGAGCAGTACTTC; CDR3: CASSPPGQGYYEQYF
V: TRBV14; J: TRBJ1-2; length: 15; size: NA; D: NA; DNA: TGTGCCAGCAGCCCGGGGTCCCTGTTCAACTATGGCTACACCTTC; CDR3: CASSPGSLFNYGYTF
V: TRBV4-1; J: TRBJ1-1; length: 15; size: once; D: TRBD1; DNA: TGCGCCAGCAGCCGACCGGACAGGCAGAACACTGAAGCTTTCTTT; CDR3: CASSRPDRQNTEAFF
V: TRBV20-1; J: TRBJ2-7; length: 15; size: NA; D: TRBD2; DNA: TGCAGTGCTAGGGCACTAGCGAGGAGCTCCTACGAGCAGTACTTC; CDR3: CSARALARSSYEQYF
V: TRBV20-1; J: TRBJ2-3; length: 11; size: NA; D: NA; DNA: TGCAGTGGGAAAGACACAGATACGCAGTATTTT; CDR3: CSGKDTDTQYF
V: TRBV6-5; J: TRBJ2-7; length: 11; size: NA; D: NA; DNA: TGTGCCAGTCACAGCCCATACGAGCAGTACTTC; CDR3: CASHSPYEQYF
V: TRBV6-5; J: TRBJ2-3; length: 13; size: NA; D: NA; DNA: TGTGCCAGCACGCCTAGGCGAACAGATACGCAGTATTTT; CDR3: CASTPRRTDTQYF
V: TRBV3-1; J: TRBJ1-2; length: 15; size: NA; D: TRBD1; DNA: TGTGCCAGCAGCCAAGGGCGAACAGGGGGCAGTGGCTACACCTTC; CDR3: CASSQGRTGGSGYTF
V: TRBV21-1; J: TRBJ2-5; length: 17; size: NA; D: NA; DNA: TGTGCCAGCAGCAAAACCCCCAGGACAGGGTCTGTGGAGACCCAGTACTTC; CDR3: CASSKTPRTGSVETQYF
V: TRBV19; J: TRBJ1-5; length: 16; size: NA; D: NA; DNA: TGTGCCAGCAACCGACAGGAGGGTCTTCAGAATCAGCCCCAGCATTTT; CDR3: CASNRQEGLQNQPQHF
V: TRBV25-1; J: TRBJ1-6; length: 13; size: NA; D: NA; DNA: TGTGCCAGCAGTGGCTTACAGAAATCACCCCTCCACTTT; CDR3: CASSGLQKSPLHF
V: TRBV10-3; J: TRBJ2-3; length: 14; size: NA; D: TRBD2; DNA: TGTGCCATCAGTGAGCCAGCGGGGAGGGATACGCAGTATTTT; CDR3: CAISEPAGRDTQYF
V: TRBV25-1; J: TRBJ1-5; length: 16; size: NA; D: TRBD1; DNA: TGTGCCAGCAGTGACGGGACAGGCCGATCGAGTCAGCCCCAGCATTTT; CDR3: CASSDGTGRSSQPQHF
V: TRBV28; J: TRBJ2-7; length: 15; size: NA; D: NA; DNA: TGTGCCAGCAGTTTATCCCTGTGGGGGTCCTACGAGCAGTACTTC; CDR3: CASSLSLWGSYEQYF
V: TRBV10-2; J: TRBJ1-1; length: 13; size: NA; D: NA; DNA: TGCGCCAGCAGGTTTAATACAGGGTCTGAAGCTTTCTTT; CDR3: CASRFNTGSEAFF
V: TRBV20-1; J: TRBJ2-7; length: 16; size: NA; D: NA; DNA: TGCAGTGCTAGTGGCGGGTTCACCGGCAGCTCCTACGAGCAGTACTTC; CDR3: CSASGGFTGSSYEQYF
V: TRBV20-1; J: TRBJ2-3; length: 13; size: NA; D: NA; DNA: TGCAGTGCGCTACGAGGGGCGACAGATACGCAGTATTTT; CDR3: CSALRGATDTQYF
V: TRBV12-3/TRBV12-4; J: TRBJ2-6; length: 15; size: NA; D: NA; DNA: TGTGCCAGCAGTTTCCAGGGAGCCGGGGCCAACGTCCTGACTTTC; CDR3: CASSFQGAGANVLTF
V: TRBV29-1; J: TRBJ1-1; length: 10; size: NA; D: TRBD1; DNA: TGCAGCGCTTCGACAGGGTTTTCTTTCTTT; CDR3: CSASTGFSFF
V: TRBV20-1; J: TRBJ1-1; length: 12; size: NA; D: NA; DNA: TGCAGTGCTCCGGGTGGGACCACTGAAGCTTTCTTT; CDR3: CSAPGGTTEAFF
V: TRBV3-1; J: TRBJ2-1; length: 13; size: NA; D: TRBD2; DNA: TGTGCCAGCAGCCAAGCGGGGGGTGATGAGCAGTTCTTC; CDR3: CASSQAGGDEQFF
V: TRBV5-1; J: TRBJ2-7; length: 14; size: NA; D: NA; DNA: TGCGCCAGCAGCACGACCCATTCTCCGTACGAGCAGTACTTC; CDR3: CASSTTHSPYEQYF
V: TRBV7-9; J: TRBJ1-2; length: 15; size: NA; D: NA; DNA: TGTGCCAGCAGCTTAGGGGCCGGACGGACCTATGGCTACACCTTC; CDR3: CASSLGAGRTYGYTF
V: TRBV29-1; J: TRBJ2-1; length: 14; size: NA; D: TRBD1; DNA: TGCAGCGTTGCGGGGGACAGGGGCAACAATGAGCAGTTCTTC; CDR3: CSVAGDRGNNEQFF
V: TRBV20-1; J: TRBJ1-5; length: 16; size: NA; D: TRBD1; DNA: TGCAGTGCAGGTGTAATCGGGACAGGGGACAATCAGCCCCAGCATTTT; CDR3: CSAGVIGTGDNQPQHF
V: TRBV7-9; J: TRBJ2-5; length: 13; size: few; D: NA; DNA: TGTGCCAGCAGCGAAAGGGGTCGGGAGACCCAGTACTTC; CDR3: CASSERGRETQYF
V: TRBV27; J: TRBJ2-7; length: 13; size: NA; D: NA; DNA: TGTGCCAGCAGTTTCGAAGGGCCTGGCGAGCAGTACTTC; CDR3: CASSFEGPGEQYF
V: TRBV29-1; J: TRBJ2-3; length: 15; size: NA; D: NA; DNA: TGCAGCGCACGCGTGGGTTCAGGGAACACAGATACGCAGTATTTT; CDR3: CSARVGSGNTDTQYF
V: TRBV3-1; J: TRBJ1-5; length: 15; size: once; D: TRBD1; DNA: TGTGCCAGCAGCCAAGGAGGTGGCAGGGGGCAGCCCCAGCATTTT; CDR3: CASSQGGGRGQPQHF
V: TRBV29-1; J: TRBJ1-5; length: 13; size: NA; D: NA; DNA: TGCAGCGTTTCTACACAGGCCGACGAGCCCCAGCATTTT; CDR3: CSVSTQADEPQHF
V: TRBV12-3/TRBV12-4; J: TRBJ1-5; length: 12; size: NA; D: TRBD1; DNA: TGTGCCAGCAGATTGGACAGGGGCGAAGAGCATTTT; CDR3: CASRLDRGEEHF
V: TRBV20-1; J: TRBJ2-1; length: 11; size: NA; D: NA; DNA: TGCAGTGCTAGCCCTAACAATGAGCAGTTCTTC; CDR3: CSASPNNEQFF
V: TRBV20-1; J: TRBJ2-5; length: 15; size: once; D: TRBD2; DNA: TGCAGTGCTCCTAGCGGGGGGGGACTGATGGAGACCCAGTACTTC; CDR3: CSAPSGGGLMETQYF
V: TRBV20-1; J: TRBJ2-7; length: 15; size: NA; D: TRBD2; DNA: TGCAGTGCTCAGCGGACTAGCGGGACCGCCTACGAGCAGTACTTC; CDR3: CSAQRTSGTAYEQYF
V: TRBV2; J: TRBJ1-1; length: 16; size: NA; D: TRBD1; DNA: TGTGCCAGCAGAGCGAAGTCAGGGGGCACTTTCACTGAAGCTTTCTTT; CDR3: CASRAKSGGTFTEAFF
V: TRBV6-1; J: TRBJ2-5; length: 13; size: NA; D: NA; DNA: TGTGCCAGCAGTATGGATTTTGCGGAGACCCAGTACTTC; CDR3: CASSMDFAETQYF
V: TRBV6-5; J: TRBJ1-2; length: 13; size: NA; D: NA; DNA: TGTGCCAGCACTAACTCAGGCCTTTATGGCTACACCTTC; CDR3: CASTNSGLYGYTF
V: TRBV19; J: TRBJ1-1; length: 11; size: NA; D: NA; DNA: TGTGCCAGTAGGGGACGGATTGAAGCTTTCTTT; CDR3: CASRGRIEAFF
V: TRBV29-1; J: TRBJ1-1; length: 10; size: NA; D: TRBD1; DNA: TGCAGCGTTGGGGACAGGGTGGCTTTCTTT; CDR3: CSVGDRVAFF
V: TRBV28; J: TRBJ2-7; length: 15; size: once; D: NA; DNA: TGTGCCAGCAGTTCCCCCTCCAGCGGCCTCGACGAGCAGTACTTC; CDR3: CASSSPSSGLDEQYF